This TCR beta chain was recovered during a study of monozygotic twins with cystic fibrosis. This CDR3 comprises 14 residues. The V gene lost 7 bases and the J gene lost 1 base, with 13 bases spanning the gap. From germline, CDR1 is LNHDA and CDR2 SQIVND (reference sequence). Whole-study results and caveats: Monozygotic CF twin pairs shared significantly more nucleotide-identical clonotypes than unrelated CF individuals did. Median Simpson clonality of approximately 0.0088 suggested naive T cells predominated. V usage most resembled the co-twin in 13 of 16 pairs.

Sequenced by immunoSEQ multiplex PCR; TCRdb stores in-frame clones only, minus some. There are 25,000 to 30,000 clones in the sample; approximately 86% occur only once, and approximately 0.88% lies in the top ten. Regarding this clone: The antigen is undetermined.

The TCR originated in a girl aged 2-9 years with cystic fibrosis. Sequenced material: blood. The chain employs TRBV19 and TRBJ1-2, with a possible D match to TRBD1 (6 bases). This CDR3 is CASKTNRDNYGYTF. The CDR3 DNA reads as TGTGCCAGTAAAACAAACAGGGATAACTATGGCTACACCTTC.